This TCR beta chain emerged from a study of memory CD4+ T cells and cytomegalovirus serostatus. The wider study: This sample comes from healthy Belgian adults, about 10 CMV seropositive, 24 seronegative.

Single viable CD3+CD4+CD8-CD45RO+ cells were sorted as the memory CD4+ T cells. After thawing, CD4+ T cells were positively selected. Clones were read by immunoSEQ multiplex PCR, and TCRdb kept only the in-frame ones, dropping some. The sample shows 50,000 to 60,000 clones, more than 70% of them seen only once. Comments on this clone: The target antigen is unknown.

Notes on the study in general: Each of 67 CMV-associated TCRbeta sequences occurred in one to five individuals.

The germline gives CDR1 SGHTA, CDR2 FQGTGA. The CDR3 runs 15 residues. The J segment lost 12 bases and the V segment lost 3 bases, leaving 7 bases of the junction unmatched. The source of this sequence is an adult in good health and CMV-seropositive. This chain joins TRBV7-3 and TRBJ2-1, with 14 bases lining up with TRBD2. Sequenced: memory CD4+ T cells from blood. CDR3 coding DNA: TGTGCCAGCAGCTTGGTGACTAGCGGGAGGGTAGGGCAGTTCTTC. It is translated as CASSLVTSGRVGQFF.